The sample holds a few counts of the clone carrying this TCR beta chain. As it was prepared, the TCRbeta library received unique molecular identifiers. TCRdb reprocessed the PCR reads via MiXCR and lists one record per CDR3 protein. This sample has 500,000 to 600,000 distinct CDR3 sequences; over 25% occur once, and the top ten carry 2.4%. These data originate in a study of T-cell reconstitution after alpha-beta-depleted transplantation in children. V dropped 0 bases and J dropped 6 bases, with 10 bases sitting between them. Germline V gene sequence: CDR1 SGHRS, CDR2 YFSETQ. CDR3 size: 13 residues. Sequencing used PBMCs from the stem cell graft donor, obtained from the stem cell graft. This chain connects TRBV5-1 to TRBJ2-7; D is undetermined. This clonotype was sampled from a human donor who donated a stem cell graft to a child with aplastic anemia. The CDR3 loop reads CASSLGLISEQYF. For the CDR3, the DNA is TGCGCCAGCAGCTTGGGTTTAATCAGCGAGCAGTACTTC.